The clone carrying this TCR beta chain has only one observation. Trimming took off 4 bases at V and 3 bases at J, with 8 bases between the two ends. Per the germline V gene, CDR1 is SGHRS and CDR2 is YFSETQ. There are 12 residues in the CDR3. These data belong to a study of blood T cell repertoires in COVID-19. In the study overall: T cells, B-cell-depleted T cells, or PBMCs provided the cDNA or gDNA that served as material.

Clones were read by immunoSEQ multiplex PCR, and TCRdb kept only the in-frame ones, dropping some. Of around 130,000 clones in the sample, approximately 86% were seen once. Clinical history as reported by participants underpinned cohort assignment. This chain uses TRBV5-1 with TRBJ2-7; possibly TRBD1 for D (6 bases). This receptor was obtained from a woman aged 45 to 65 who had recovered from COVID-19. The specimen was PBMCs or T cells enriched from blood (not recorded which). Here the CDR3 DNA reads TGCGCCAGCAGCCTGACAGGCTACGAGCAGTACTTC. It translates to CASSLTGYEQYF.